Here is one TCR beta chain with its context. What this receptor recognizes is not known. The input lacks base qualities; no much larger clone sits a single base away. Measured from the cysteine to the phenylalanine, the CDR3 is 14 residues long. Just the 42-base CDR3 DNA is kept, in frame starting at base 1. Sequences LNHDA (CDR1) and SQIVND (CDR2) are obtained from the germline V gene (reference sequence). At the junction V is shortened by 3 bases and J by 4 bases, with 12 bases in between. TCRbeta CDR3 regions were amplified from genomic DNA by means of the immunoSEQ Assay, a bias-controlled multiplex PCR. For the original study's pipeline: The number of nucleated cells in each sample was estimated from the amplification of reference gene primers within the assay. Sequence reads were collapsed and filtered to measure the absolute abundance of every unique TCRbeta CDR3 rearrangement. Productive Simpson clonality was computed per sample as the square root of Simpson's diversity index over productive rearrangements. TCRdb carries this immuneACCESS record with in-frame sequences only. Its versions omit some clonotypes, under half of them owing to an unresolved V gene in the studies checked, with the rest unexplained. V and J calls and clone size follow that table, whereas D and trimming were derived from the DNA. Across this sample there are 98,000 or so clones, with 87% seen only once. The ten top clones hold around 15% of the sample.

The data are from a study of blood T cell repertoires in COVID-19 (dated by TCRdb to about 2020). In the study overall: Samples covering the acute and convalescent phases of COVID-19 were provided by collaborators in the United States, Italy and Spain. Where HLA class I and class II types were available, the types were taken from metadata supplied by the sample provider, not from assay-based typing. The repertoires were released in a freely available public database intended as a resource for research on the immune response to SARS-CoV-2. The sample metadata nearly always contained a de-identified subject ID, COVID-19 status, age in years and sex. The samples were drawn from two sources: the first 160 participants of the ongoing ImmuneRACE study, and 1,200 or so subjects contributed by 6 global collaborators. The material from the prospective study consisted of cDNA or gDNA derived from T cells, B-cell-depleted T cells, or PBMCs. Subjects who had been exposed to COVID-19, were actively infected with it, or had recovered from it provided the deeply sampled blood TCRbeta repertoires that made up the dataset. Study-wide findings and limitations: The quantity of clinical and demographic metadata differed by source and by participant and was supplied without curation.

Collaborating institutions collected whole blood in K2EDTA tubes following their own protocols. For TCRbeta analysis, collaborators shipped samples as frozen whole blood, isolated PBMCs, or DNA extracted from either of those sample types. The sequencing input was peripheral blood. The clonotype originates from a man in his fifties or sixties with acute or convalescent COVID-19. Here the chain combines TRBV19 and TRBJ2-5; the D gene is perhaps TRBD2, on 6 matching bases. Here is the DNA: TGTGCCAGTAGTATCTCTCTAGCGTCAGAGACCCAGTACTTC. Its coded protein is CASSISLASETQYF.